This T cell receptor beta chain was captured in a study of siplizumab effects on memory and regulatory T cells (dated 2019 in TCRdb). Regarding the study in general: The study examined how the anti-CD2 antibody siplizumab affects alloreactive T-cell subsets in allogeneic mixed lymphocyte reactions built from human PBMCs.

Library preparation used the immunoSEQ multiplex PCR assay. Each sample had 80,000 to 100,000 TCR templates assayed by the deep sequencing platform. Genomic DNA extracted from sorted T cells was the material used for TCRbeta CDR3 sequencing. The study's processing was this. Clonal analysis of TCRbeta CDR3 data was done in the R programming language. Alloreactive CD4+ and CD8+ clones were identified by comparing unstimulated samples to CFSE-low samples taken after the reaction. By matching sequences to the repertoires of sorted unstimulated Treg and non-Treg cells, each alloreactive CD4+ clone was assigned a regulatory or non-regulatory origin. Not all clones reach the TCRdb copy of this immuneACCESS table, which keeps in-frame sequences only. Checked studies attribute under half of the gap to unresolved V genes and leave the rest unexplained. V and J calls and clone size are given by that table; D and trimming were obtained from the DNA. The sample table holds fewer than 110,000 clones, of which roughly 91% were seen once. Around 11% of the sample lies in the top ten.

The full study reports these points: For roughly 80-95% of proliferating CD4+ or CD8+ clones, no naive or memory phenotype could be assigned. Among mappable alloreactive CD4+ clones, the Treg-derived fraction averaged 68.8% with siplizumab versus 26.9% in control reactions. Because sequences below about 10^-5 frequency were poorly captured, only a minor fraction of alloreactive clones could be mapped to unstimulated subsets. Greater diversity appeared to be present in unstimulated naive T cells than in memory T cells, and a substantial contribution to the alloresponse seemed to be made by naive cells. Siplizumab significantly lowered the cumulative frequency of alloreactive sequences that could be traced to unstimulated CD4+ memory T cells. No functional confirmation was obtained for the suppressive function of proliferating Tregs from siplizumab cultures.

This clone was found once. It lacks a known antigen. One base away there is no much larger clone; base qualities are not given. From V the trimming removes 4 bases and from J it removes 1 base, while the gene matches leave 10 bases of the junction unaccounted for. The CDR3 measures 17 amino acids from cysteine to phenylalanine. Only CDR3 DNA remains: 51 bases, in frame from the first base. The germline V gene supplies CDR1 LGHNA and CDR2 YNFKEQ. Sorted unstimulated T cells and proliferating T cells recovered from mixed lymphocyte reactions underwent TCRbeta CDR3 sequencing. Fresh whole blood from nine to ten HLA-typed healthy donors was used as the source from which PBMCs were isolated. Unstimulated CD4+ non-regulatory T cells were FACS-sorted to map the origin of alloreactive clones.

The chain employs TRBV4-2 and TRBJ2-1, with 7 middle bases fitting TRBD1. The source is a human donor in good health. The sample taken for sequencing was non-Treg CD4+ T cells sorted from blood. In light of the paper, this sample's cell subset or site label describes: FACS-sorted unstimulated CD4+ non-regulatory T cells. The bases read TGTGCCAGCAGCCCCAGAGGGGGCGGGTTATCCTACAATGAGCAGTTCTTC. The translation is CASSPRGGGLSYNEQFF.